This TCR beta chain was captured in a study of T cell repertoires in cytomegalovirus infection. Study-level results: HLA-C-restricted CMV clonotypes gave the most frequent clonotype in two of eight donors.

TCRdb passed the reads through MiXCR, listing each CDR3 protein once. The table has about 250,000 distinct CDR3 sequences, approximately 15% seen once; the top ten hold less than 60%. This clonotype was counted at least ten times. Antigen: not known. The germline V gene encodes CDR1 SGHAT and CDR2 FQDESV (reference sequence). V shed 5 bases and J shed 2 bases, with 7 bases lying between them. CDR3 length: 12 amino acids. The sequencing input was CD8+ T cells from PBMCs. This receptor was taken from a human donor in good health (CMV status not recorded). Some clones in this sample may be carry-over from other donors' samples. V usage is TRBV11-1 and J usage is TRBJ2-7, with unresolved D. CDR3 amino acids: CASSHQAYEQYF. DNA for the CDR3: TGTGCCAGCAGCCACCAGGCCTACGAGCAGTACTTC.